This T cell receptor (beta chain) was documented in a study of blood T cell repertoires in COVID-19. Overall study: Material from acute and convalescent COVID-19 was sourced from the United States, Italy and Spain. PBMCs, B-cell-depleted T cells, or T cells were the source of the cDNA or gDNA that made up the material.

This clone was observed once. Germline loops: CDR1 SGHVS, CDR2 FQNEAQ. V lost 4 bases, J lost 5 bases, and 4 bases stayed unmatched. This CDR3 is built from 14 residues. How the authors handled the data: Using reference gene primer amplification, nucleated cell counts were estimated. The assay was immunoSEQ multiplex PCR, and TCRdb's table has in-frame clones only and misses some. V and J calls and clone size follow that table, whereas D and trimming were derived from the DNA. The profile covers just under 350,000 clones, with about nine tenths appearing a single time and more than 5.5% taken by the ten largest.

The specimen was peripheral blood. This TCR was sampled from a woman in her seventies with COVID-19, enrolled during active disease. This chain connects TRBV7-8 to TRBJ2-5, with 10 nucleotides matching TRBD1. The CDR3 here is CASSWDRGAETQYF. CDR3 DNA sequence: TGTGCCAGCAGCTGGGACAGGGGTGCGGAGACCCAGTACTTC.